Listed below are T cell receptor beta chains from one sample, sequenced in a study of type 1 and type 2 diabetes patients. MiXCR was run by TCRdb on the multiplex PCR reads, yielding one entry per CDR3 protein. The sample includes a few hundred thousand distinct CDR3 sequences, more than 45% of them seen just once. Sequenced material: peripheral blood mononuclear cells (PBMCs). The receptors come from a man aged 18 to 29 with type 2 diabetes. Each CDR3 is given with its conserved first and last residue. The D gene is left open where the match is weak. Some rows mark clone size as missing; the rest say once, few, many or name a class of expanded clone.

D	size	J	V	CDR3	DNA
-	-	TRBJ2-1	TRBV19	CASSIALPNEQFF	TGTGCCAGTAGTATCGCCTTGCCAAATGAGCAGTTCTTC
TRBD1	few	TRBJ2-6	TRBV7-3	CASRVTGSGGTGANVLTF	TGTGCCAGCAGAGTAACTGGGTCAGGGGGCACTGGGGCCAACGTCCTGACTTTC
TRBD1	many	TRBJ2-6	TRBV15	CATFRDRVSGANVLTF	TGTGCCACCTTCCGGGACAGGGTATCCGGGGCCAACGTCCTGACTTTC
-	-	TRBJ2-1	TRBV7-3	CASSLMVLGTGNEQFF	TGTGCCAGCAGCTTAATGGTTCTCGGAACAGGGAATGAGCAGTTCTTC
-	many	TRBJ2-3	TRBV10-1	CASSDRATDTQYF	TGCGCCAGCAGTGACAGGGCGACAGATACGCAGTATTTT
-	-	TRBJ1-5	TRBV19	CASSIWGSPLHF	TGTGCCAGTAGTATATGGGGCAGCCCTCTGCATTTT
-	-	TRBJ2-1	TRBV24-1	CATSAGNEQFF	TGTGCCACCAGTGCCGGCAATGAGCAGTTCTTC
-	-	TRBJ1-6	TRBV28	CASSLGTGKSPLHF	TGTGCCAGCAGTTTAGGTACAGGGAAATCACCCCTCCACTTT
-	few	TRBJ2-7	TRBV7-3	CASSLSPDGLGDYEQYF	TGTGCCAGCAGCTTATCGCCGGATGGGCTCGGGGACTACGAGCAGTACTTC
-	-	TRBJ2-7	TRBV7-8	CASSLATVGSYEQYF	TGTGCCAGCAGCTTAGCGACTGTTGGCTCCTACGAGCAGTACTTC
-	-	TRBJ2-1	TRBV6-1	CASSYAGEQFF	TGTGCCAGCAGTTACGCAGGTGAGCAGTTCTTC
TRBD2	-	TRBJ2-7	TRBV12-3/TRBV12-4	CASSKAGAYEQYF	TGTGCCAGCTCCAAAGCGGGGGCTTACGAGCAGTACTTC
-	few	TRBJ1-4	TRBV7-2	CASSLVSSRATNEKLFF	TGTGCCAGCAGCTTAGTTTCCTCCCGCGCAACTAATGAAAAACTGTTTTTT
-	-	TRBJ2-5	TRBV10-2	CASSEFATGTQSF	-
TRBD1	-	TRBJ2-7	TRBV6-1	CASAWDRMREQYF	TGTGCCAGCGCATGGGACAGAATGCGCGAGCAGTACTTC
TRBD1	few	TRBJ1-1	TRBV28	CASISGGHNTEAFF	TGTGCCAGCATCTCAGGGGGCCATAACACTGAAGCTTTCTTT
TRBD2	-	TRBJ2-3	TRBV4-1	CASSQDGAGTLTDTQYF	TGCGCCAGCAGCCAAGATGGAGCGGGAACCCTTACAGATACGCAGTATTTT
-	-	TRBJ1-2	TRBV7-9	CASSLDPGSGGYTF	TGTGCCAGCAGCTTAGATCCGGGTTCAGGAGGCTACACCTTC
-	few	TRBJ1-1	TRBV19	CASSIGLTGFDEAFF	TGTGCCAGTAGTATAGGTCTTACAGGGTTTGATGAAGCTTTCTTT
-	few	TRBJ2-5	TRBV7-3	CASSLTEGLETQYF	TGTGCCAGCAGCTTAACGGAGGGGTTAGAGACCCAGTACTTC
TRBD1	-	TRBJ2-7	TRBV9	CASSFWTGFDEQYF	TGTGCCAGCAGCTTCTGGACAGGGTTCGACGAGCAGTACTTC
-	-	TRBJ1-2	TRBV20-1	CSASKAESYGYTF	TGCAGTGCTAGTAAGGCAGAGAGCTATGGCTACACCTTC